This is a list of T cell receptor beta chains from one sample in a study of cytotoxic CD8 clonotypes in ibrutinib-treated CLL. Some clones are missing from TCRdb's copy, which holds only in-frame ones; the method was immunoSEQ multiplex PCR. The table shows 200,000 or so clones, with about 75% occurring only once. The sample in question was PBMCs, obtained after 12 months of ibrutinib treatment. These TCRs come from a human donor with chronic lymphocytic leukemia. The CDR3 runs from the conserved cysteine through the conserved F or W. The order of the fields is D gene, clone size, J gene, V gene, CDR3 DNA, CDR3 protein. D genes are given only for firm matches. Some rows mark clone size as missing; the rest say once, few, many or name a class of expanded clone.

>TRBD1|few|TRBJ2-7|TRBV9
TGTGCCAGCAGCGTGGGAACAGGGGCTAGCGAGCAGTACTTC
CASSVGTGASEQYF
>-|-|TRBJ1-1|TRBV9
TGTGCCAGCAGGGCAACTTCGGGACAGAACACTGAAGCTTTCTTT
CASRATSGQNTEAFF
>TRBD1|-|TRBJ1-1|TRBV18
TGTGCCAGCTCACCACCGGGACAGGGGGTAAATGTAGCTTTCTTT
CASSPPGQGVNVAFF
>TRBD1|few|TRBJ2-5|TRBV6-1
TGTGCCAGCAGTGAACGGACAGGGGAGACCCAGTACTTC
CASSERTGETQYF
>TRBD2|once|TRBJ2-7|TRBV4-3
TGCGCCAGCAGCCTCCACTGGGGGGAGGGCGCCGAGCAGTACTTC
CASSLHWGEGAEQYF
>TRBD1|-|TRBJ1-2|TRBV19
TGTGCCAGTAGCCCCCGACAGGGGACTCGGCGGGGCTACACCTTC
CASSPRQGTRRGYTF
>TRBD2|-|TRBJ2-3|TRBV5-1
TGCGCCAGCAGCCCGGGACTAGTAACAGATACGCAGTATTTT
CASSPGLVTDTQYF
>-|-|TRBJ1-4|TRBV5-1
TGCGCCAGCAGCCTCGGGACTTTACAGACAGAAAAACTGTTTTTT
CASSLGTLQTEKLFF
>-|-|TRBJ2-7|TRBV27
TGTGCCAGCACCATCTCCAAGGGTAGGGGCGTAGAGCAGTACTTC
CASTISKGRGVEQYF
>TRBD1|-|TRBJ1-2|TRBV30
TGTGCCTGGATGGGGACAGGGCTTCGCTATGGCTACACCTTC
CAWMGTGLRYGYTF